The 29 T cell receptor beta chains reported below all come from one sample, sequenced in a study of T-cell reconstitution after alpha-beta-depleted transplantation in children. Using unique molecular identifiers, the investigators prepared the TCRbeta library. TCRdb recomputed calls from the PCR reads with MiXCR, one row per CDR3 protein. The data contain about 610,000 distinct CDR3 sequences, about 11% of them singletons. The input for sequencing was PBMCs from the stem cell graft donor, taken from the stem cell graft. Source of these receptors: a human donor who donated a stem cell graft to a child with acute myeloid leukemia.

The V and J genes are TRBV20-1 and TRBJ2-2, with D uncertain. Trimming left V 0 bases short and J 6 bases short, with 17 bases between. CDR3 length: 16 amino acids. CDR1 and CDR2 from the germline V gene are DFQATT and SNEGSKA (reference sequence). The CDR3: CSARDLGRVESGELFF. CDR3 DNA: TGCAGTGCTAGAGATTTGGGTAGGGTGGAATCCGGGGAGCTGTTTTTT.

The V gene is TRBV20-1, the J gene TRBJ2-1, with 11 positions matching TRBD2. The CDR3 has 15 residues. Germline assignment: CDR1 DFQATT and CDR2 SNEGSKA (reference sequence). The V and J ends lost 5 bases and 7 bases, in that order; junction bases with no gene match: 10. CDR3 DNA sequence: TGCAGTGCTGGGGATAGCGGGAGGGCTACAAATGAGCAGTTCTTC. Translation gives CSAGDSGRATNEQFF.

The chain uses TRBV20-1 and TRBJ2-1; D is possibly TRBD1 or TRBD2 (5 bases each). The CDR3 spans 13 residues. Germline values: CDR1 DFQATT, CDR2 SNEGSKA (reference sequence). V shed 4 bases and J shed 5 bases, with 12 bases lying between them. The CDR3 DNA reads TGCAGTGCTACCGGGACCTCTAACAATGAGCAGTTCTTC. Translation: CSATGTSNNEQFF.

The table lists this clonotype with many counts. The chain joins TRBV28 to TRBJ2-7; D is unresolved. CDR3 length: 12 residues. Germline assignment: CDR1 MDHEN and CDR2 SYDVKM. V dropped 5 bases and J dropped 3 bases, with 8 bases sitting between them. Here the CDR3 reads CASSLQVYEQYF. The CDR3, as DNA: TGTGCCAGCAGTCTTCAGGTCTACGAGCAGTACTTC.

This clonotype showed up just a few times. V gene TRBV14 combines with J gene TRBJ2-7; no clear D gene. The CDR3 spans 12 residues. V was clipped by 6 bases and J by 2 bases, with 8 bases between them. CDR1 is SGHDN, CDR2 FVKESK, per germline. CDR3 sequence: CASSRNPYEQYF. CDR3 nucleotides: TGTGCCAGCAGTAGGAACCCCTACGAGCAGTACTTC.

The sample holds a few counts of this clonotype. This chain uses TRBV28 with TRBJ1-2; D is unclear. The V and J ends lost 8 bases and 5 bases respectively, with 12 bases between them. Germline assignment: CDR1 MDHEN and CDR2 SYDVKM. This CDR3 has 12 residues. The CDR3 DNA reads as TGTGCCAGCCGTCTCGACGCATATGGCTACACCTTC. Its translation is CASRLDAYGYTF.

This clonotype has more than one count but fewer than ten. This chain links TRBV9 with TRBJ1-2, with D unclear. V lost 0 bases to trimming and J lost 4 bases, with 10 bases between them. CDR1 SGDLS and CDR2 YYNGEE come from the germline V gene. The CDR3 covers 14 residues. CDR3 nucleotides: TGTGCCAGCAGCGTAGGGCCGTATACCTATGGCTACACCTTC. The encoded protein is CASSVGPYTYGYTF.

This clonotype showed up just a few times. The CDR3 nucleotides are TGTGCCAGCCACCCAACAGGAAGGAGGGCAGATACGCAGTATTTT. This encodes CASHPTGRRADTQYF. The rearrangement links TRBV28 to TRBJ2-3; weak D call: TRBD2 (6 bases). Germline V gene lookup returns CDR1 MDHEN and CDR2 SYDVKM. The CDR3 is 15 amino acids. Trimming removed 8 bases from V and 4 bases from J, with 19 bases in between. Combining the CDR3 with reference TRBV28 and TRBJ2-3 gives the whole variable domain DVKVTQSSRYLVKRTGEKVFLECVQDMDHENMFWYRQDPGLGLRLIYFSYDVKMKEKGDIPEGYSVSREKKERFSLILESASTNQTSMYLCASHPTGRRADTQYFGPGTRLTVL.

The CDR3 DNA reads as TGCAGCGTTGAAACCTCAGGGACAGGGGGCCGTGGCTACACCTTC. This codes for CSVETSGTGGRGYTF. The chain joins TRBV29-1 to TRBJ1-2; TRBD1 agrees at 12 bases. Per germline, CDR1 SQVTM and CDR2 ANQGSEA. The J segment lost 7 bases and the V segment lost 2 bases, leaving 8 bases of the junction unmatched. The CDR3 length is 15 residues.

The V and J genes are TRBV27 and TRBJ2-3, with 7 positions matching TRBD1. The CDR3 is made up of 17 amino acids. V was clipped by 4 bases and J by 0 bases; unmatched bases: 10. Looked up from germline, CDR1 is MNHEY and CDR2 is SMNVEV (reference sequence). The CDR3: CASSSRRGTASTDTQYF. The DNA for the CDR3 is TGTGCCAGCAGTTCCAGGCGAGGGACAGCTAGCACAGATACGCAGTATTTT.

The chain joins TRBV2 to TRBJ2-5, with unresolved D. Germline V CDR1 and CDR2: SNHLY, FYNNEI. The CDR3 covers 13 residues. V lost 3 bases and J lost 7, with 12 bases in between. CDR3 coding DNA: TGTGCCAGCAGTGATCTACGGGCGTGGACCCAGTACTTC. Protein: CASSDLRAWTQYF.

This sequence joins TRBV7-2 and TRBJ2-5; D might be TRBD2 (7 bases). Per germline, CDR1 SGHTA and CDR2 FQGNSA. This CDR3 has 13 residues. The CDR3 spells CARGGRGGETQYF. The CDR3 nucleotides are TGTGCTCGAGGGGGGAGGGGTGGAGAGACCCAGTACTTC.

This clonotype was observed a handful of times. The chain has TRBV29-1 and TRBJ2-4; 13 positions agree with TRBD2. The CDR3 sequence is 16 residues long. Germline lookup yields CDR1 SQVTM and CDR2 ANQGSEA. V shed 0 bases and J 8 bases; nucleotides not matched to a gene: 7. For the CDR3, the DNA is TGCAGCGTTGAAGATTGGGGACTAGCGGGAAATTACATTCAGTACTTC. Its translation is CSVEDWGLAGNYIQYF.

This clonotype has just a few counts. The rearrangement links TRBV20-1 to TRBJ2-5; 13 bases are a match to TRBD2. Germline lookup yields CDR1 DFQATT and CDR2 SNEGSKA (reference sequence). This CDR3 is 19 amino acids long. V was clipped by 0 bases and J by 2 bases; unmatched bases: 12. CDR3 sequence reads: CSAREGLAGELVWQETQYF. The CDR3 DNA sequence: TGCAGTGCTAGAGAAGGACTAGCGGGAGAACTGGTTTGGCAAGAGACCCAGTACTTC.

This clonotype occurred many times. The chain carries TRBV20-1 and TRBJ2-1, with 7 positions matching TRBD2. The CDR3 has 14 residues. CDR1 DFQATT and CDR2 SNEGSKA come from the germline V gene (reference sequence). V was clipped by 3 bases and J by 5 bases; unmatched bases: 7. The CDR3 is CSASGDYHDNEQFF. The DNA of the CDR3 is TGCAGTGCTAGCGGGGACTACCATGACAATGAGCAGTTCTTC.

This clonotype was seen repeatedly, ten times or more. The CDR3 loop reads CASSTGTGELTEAFF. DNA of the CDR3: TGTGCCAGCAGTACAGGGACAGGGGAATTGACTGAAGCTTTCTTT. The genes are TRBV27 and TRBJ1-1; 10 nucleotides agree with TRBD1. The CDR3 has 15 residues. Germline assignment: CDR1 MNHEY and CDR2 SMNVEV (reference sequence). The V and J ends lost 5 bases and 5 bases, in that order; junction bases with no gene match: 8.

Comment on this clonotype: With a much larger clone just one base away, this may be a read error. In DNA form, the CDR3 reads TGTGCCAGCAGCTTATGGCTAGCGGGAGCCGGGGAGCTGTTTTTT. This encodes CASSLWLAGAGELFF. The gene calls are TRBV7-2 and TRBJ2-2; 10 positions agree with TRBD2. CDR3 length equals 15 residues. J was trimmed by 6 bases and V by 2 bases; bases with no gene match: 3. In germline, CDR1 is SGHTA, CDR2 FQGNSA.

This clonotype occurred a few times. The J gene is TRBJ2-7, the V gene TRBV20-1; 10 bases match TRBD1. Germline V gene data show CDR1 as DFQATT and CDR2 as SNEGSKA (reference sequence). This CDR3 is 16 amino acids long. V was pared by 5 bases and J by 2 bases, with 12 bases of the junction left unmatched. CDR3 in DNA: TGCAGTGCTTGCTGCCCAAGGGACAGGGGTGCCTACGAGCAGTACTTC. Amino acid sequence: CSACCPRDRGAYEQYF.

This clonotype was seen a few times. The chain employs TRBV10-2 and TRBJ1-2, with a weak D call TRBD1 (6 bases). Trimming removed 3 bases from V and 4 bases from J, with 9 bases in between. Germline lookup yields CDR1 WSHSY and CDR2 SAAADI. CDR3 size: 13 residues. Here the CDR3 reads CASSDTGSYGYTF. For the CDR3, the DNA is TGCGCCAGCAGTGATACAGGGTCCTATGGCTACACCTTC.

J is TRBJ2-3 and V is TRBV2; perhaps TRBD2 as D (6 bases). CDR1 and CDR2 from the germline V gene are SNHLY and FYNNEI. Trimming shortened V by 3 bases and J by 1 base, and 11 bases separated the two germline ends. CDR3 length: 15 amino acids. The CDR3 loop reads CASSESGTGTDTQYF. The CDR3 region has the DNA TGTGCCAGCAGTGAGTCCGGGACTGGCACAGATACGCAGTATTTT.

The chain has TRBV30 and TRBJ2-3, with D possibly matching TRBD2 (6 bases). Trimming shortened V by 3 bases and J by 2 bases, and 15 bases separated the two germline ends. CDR3 length: 15 amino acids. Looked up from germline, CDR1 is GTSNPN and CDR2 is SVGIG (reference sequence). Here the CDR3 DNA reads TGTGCCTGGAGGATTCCCGGGACTGTCACAGATACGCAGTATTTT. This encodes CAWRIPGTVTDTQYF.

The chain is built from TRBV29-1 and TRBJ2-2; 7 bases are shared with TRBD2. The CDR3 consists of 14 residues. Per germline, CDR1 SQVTM and CDR2 ANQGSEA. The trim removed 7 bases at V and 0 bases at J, leaving 5 bases unmatched. CDR3 nucleotide sequence: TGCAGCGCTTACAGCGGGACGAACACCGGGGAGCTGTTTTTT. Its protein is CSAYSGTNTGELFF.

CDR3 region: CSASRGSSGRAKWGEQYF. The CDR3 DNA sequence: TGCAGTGCTTCCCGAGGGTCTAGCGGGAGGGCCAAGTGGGGGGAGCAGTACTTC. The chain links TRBV20-1 to TRBJ2-7; 12 nucleotides match TRBD2. Germline lookup yields CDR1 DFQATT and CDR2 SNEGSKA (reference sequence). Losses at the gene ends were 5 bases for V and 7 bases for J; bases not matched to a gene: 21. This CDR3 has 18 residues.

The chain couples TRBV14 to TRBJ2-5; tentative D call: TRBD2 (6 bases). Germline V gene lookup returns CDR1 SGHDN and CDR2 FVKESK. V lost 1 base and J lost 5, with 20 bases in between. This CDR3 region has 17 residues. The CDR3 loop reads CASSQGLYSRGRETQYF. The CDR3 DNA sequence: TGTGCCAGCAGCCAAGGATTGTACAGCCGAGGGAGGGAGACCCAGTACTTC.

This clonotype was detected a few times. The chain employs TRBV9 and TRBJ1-2; D is ambiguous. Trimming stripped 0 bases from V and 8 bases from J, with 11 bases between. Germline lookup yields CDR1 SGDLS and CDR2 YYNGEE. The CDR3 length is 13 residues. CDR3: CASSVDSYSGYTF. The CDR3, as DNA: TGTGCCAGCAGCGTAGATAGCTACTCCGGCTACACCTTC.

This clonotype appeared a few times. The chain carries TRBV6-5 and TRBJ1-1; TRBD1 is a possible D gene (6 bases). The CDR3 is made up of 13 amino acids. The V and J ends lost 7 bases and 10 bases respectively, with 19 bases between them. Germline CDR1 is MNHEY and CDR2 is SVGAGI. The CDR3 reads CASTPSGGQGAFF. DNA of the CDR3: TGTGCCAGCACCCCCTCCGGGGGGCAGGGAGCTTTCTTT.

This clonotype was detected ten times or more. The chain uses TRBV20-1 and TRBJ2-7, with a possible D match to TRBD1 (7 bases). This CDR3 is 14 amino acids long. Germline CDR1 and CDR2: DFQATT and SNEGSKA (reference sequence). Written as DNA, the CDR3 is TGCAGCGACAGGAAACCAGGGGGAGGCAACGAGCAGTACTTC. This codes for CSDRKPGGGNEQYF.

This clonotype was recorded many times. The J gene is TRBJ2-7, the V gene TRBV6-1; D unclear. The CDR3 consists of 14 residues. The V end was cut by 4 bases, the J end by 3 bases, with 13 bases between. Germline-derived CDR1 and CDR2 are MNHNS and SASEGT. The CDR3 region is CASSGQVGHYEQYF. The CDR3 nucleotides are TGTGCCAGCAGTGGACAAGTCGGGCACTACGAGCAGTACTTC.

This clonotype was recorded at least ten times. V is TRBV2 and J is TRBJ2-2; unclear D gene. This CDR3 contains 13 residues. V lost 6 bases and J 1 base, leaving 6 bases between the germline ends. Looked up from germline, CDR1 is SNHLY and CDR2 is FYNNEI. CDR3 nucleotides: TGTGCCAGCAGGACTGAGAACACCGGGGAGCTGTTTTTT. Protein sequence: CASRTENTGELFF.